Listed below are T cell receptor beta chains from one sample, sequenced in a study of graft-versus-host responses after intestinal transplantation. Their cognate antigens are unknown. Clones were read by immunoSEQ multiplex PCR, and TCRdb kept only the in-frame ones, dropping some. The data hold over 75,000 clones, with under 95% observed a single time. Sequenced here: unstimulated CD8+ T cells sorted from spleen or lymph node cells, sampled before transplant. The receptors stem from a human donor who was the organ donor for an intestinal transplant. CDR3s include the opening cysteine and the closing phenylalanine or tryptophan. A D gene is named only where the DNA matches it firmly. Clone size is shown for a subset of rows, as once, few, many or a class of expanded clone.

>-|TRBV14|TRBJ2-7|-
TGTGCCAGCAGCCTACCCGGGACTTACTACGAGCAGTACTTC
CASSLPGTYYEQYF
>once|TRBV6-1|TRBJ2-7|-
TGTGCCAGCAGCGTTAGCACGGGTGAGCAGTACTTC
CASSVSTGEQYF
>-|TRBV6-5|TRBJ1-4|TRBD1
TGTGCCAGCAGTATCGGGACAGGGTTGTCGGAAAAACTGTTTTTT
CASSIGTGLSEKLFF
>few|TRBV2|TRBJ1-1|-
TGTGCCATCTACGACCCCCCGGGGTTTTTGAGAGAGAACACTGAAGCTTTCTTT
CAIYDPPGFLRENTEAFF
>once|TRBV5-8|TRBJ1-1|-
TGTGCCAGCAGCTTGGATCCCCGTGAAGCTTTCTTT
CASSLDPREAFF
>once|TRBV2|TRBJ1-1|-
TGTGCCTCTCAGTGGGGACACTCTTCTGAAGCTTTCTTT
CASQWGHSSEAFF
>-|TRBV7-2|TRBJ2-3|TRBD1
TGTGCCAGCAGCCCGCGGACAGGGATCGTCACAGATACGCAGTATTTT
CASSPRTGIVTDTQYF
>-|TRBV10-2|TRBJ2-7|TRBD1
TGCGCCAGCCGCAATCCGGGACAGGGGCCCGTAACCTACGAGCAGTACTTC
CASRNPGQGPVTYEQYF
>-|TRBV27|TRBJ1-1|-
TGTGCCAGCAGTCCCTACCTTACCGTGAACACTGAAGCTTTCTTT
CASSPYLTVNTEAFF
>once|TRBV7-3|TRBJ2-1|TRBD2
TGTGCCAGCAGCTTAACGTCGGGACTAGTTTTCAATGAGCAGTTCTTC
CASSLTSGLVFNEQFF
>-|TRBV5-4|TRBJ2-3|-
TGTGCCAGCAGCCCCGATCTCGGAAGAGGAGATACGCAGTATTTT
CASSPDLGRGDTQYF
>-|TRBV11-2|TRBJ1-2|-
TGTGCCAGCAGTCAGTCAGGGGCCATCTATGGCTACACCTTC
CASSQSGAIYGYTF
>-|TRBV30|TRBJ2-3|TRBD2
TGTGCCTGGAGCTGGACTAGCGGGGGAACCACAGATACGCAGTATTTT
CAWSWTSGGTTDTQYF
>-|TRBV27|TRBJ1-1|TRBD1
TGTGCCAGCAGTTTGCGGGACAGGGATACGAACACTGAAGCTTTCTTT
CASSLRDRDTNTEAFF
>-|TRBV7-3|TRBJ2-7|TRBD2
TGTGCCAGCAGCAACAGTCCGGGACTAGCGGGGAACGAGCAGTACTTC
CASSNSPGLAGNEQYF
>-|TRBV5-1|TRBJ2-1|TRBD2
TGCGCCAGCAGCTCGGGACTAGGGACCAATGAGCAGTTCTTC
CASSSGLGTNEQFF
>-|TRBV27|TRBJ2-1|-
TGTGCCAGTACTCTATTACCGTGGTCCTACAATGAGCAGTTCTTC
CASTLLPWSYNEQFF
>-|TRBV19|TRBJ2-7|-
TGTGCCAGTAGCACAGGGAGGGCCTACGAGCAGTACTTC
CASSTGRAYEQYF
>-|TRBV29-1|TRBJ1-2|-
TGCAGCTTACAACAACCGGACTCCGGTTCCCCTAACTATGGCTACACCTTC
CSLQQPDSGSPNYGYTF
>-|TRBV21-1|TRBJ2-5|-
TGTGCCAGCAGCATAGAGGGCAGCAAGACCCAGTACTTC
CASSIEGSKTQYF
>-|TRBV4-1|TRBJ1-1|-
TGCGCCAGCAGCCAAGATCCCCCGGGATACACTGAAGCTTTCTTT
CASSQDPPGYTEAFF
>-|TRBV9|TRBJ2-3|TRBD1
TGTGCCGGGGGCAGGGGGCTGCGCACAGATACGCAGTATTTT
CAGGRGLRTDTQYF
>-|TRBV15|TRBJ2-7|-
TGTGCCACCAGCGGGCGCGATGGCGAGCAGTACTTC
CATSGRDGEQYF
>-|TRBV9|TRBJ2-3|-
TGTGCCAGCAGCGCCGGTGGGCCGGGACTCAGATGGACAGATACGCAGTATTTT
CASSAGGPGLRWTDTQYF
>-|TRBV27|TRBJ2-5|-
TGTGCCAGCAGTTTACTGGAGACCCAGTACTTC
CASSLLETQYF
>-|TRBV7-6|TRBJ2-5|-
TGTGCCAGCAGCTTAGGGGGGGTCGGGGAGACCCAGTACTTC
CASSLGGVGETQYF
>-|TRBV4-1|TRBJ2-5|TRBD1
TGCGCCAGCAGCCAGTGGACAGGGCCTATTTTACGGGTTGAGACCCAGTACTTC
CASSQWTGPILRVETQYF
>-|TRBV27|TRBJ1-5|-
TGTGCCAGCAGTTACGGGGTTGACCAGCCCCAGCATTTT
CASSYGVDQPQHF
>-|TRBV29-1|TRBJ2-1|-
TGCAGCGTTTTGAGGCTAGCACATAACAATGAGCAGTTCTTC
CSVLRLAHNNEQFF
>-|TRBV7-6|TRBJ2-5|-
TGTGCCAGCAGCTTACCCCAGGGTGATACGTGGGAGACCCAGTACTTC
CASSLPQGDTWETQYF
>-|TRBV5-4|TRBJ2-1|TRBD2
TGTGCCAGCAGCTTCAGGCGGGAGACCGGGAGTGAGCAGTTCTTC
CASSFRRETGSEQFF